This TCR beta chain was identified in a study of blood T cell repertoires in COVID-19 (dated by TCRdb to 2018 to 2020). Notes on the research overall: Samples covering the acute and convalescent phases of COVID-19 were provided by collaborators in the United States, Italy and Spain. Subjects who had been exposed to COVID-19, were actively infected with it, or had recovered from it provided the deeply sampled blood TCRbeta repertoires that made up the dataset. Where available, HLA class I and class II types were taken from metadata supplied by the sample provider and were not determined by assay-based typing. The prospective study material was composed of cDNA or gDNA derived from T cells, B-cell-depleted T cells, or PBMCs. The samples were drawn from the first 160 participants of the ongoing ImmuneRACE study and from about 1,200 subjects provided by 6 global collaborators. Sample metadata almost always included a de-identified subject ID, COVID-19 status, age in years and sex. A freely available public database, intended as a resource for researchers studying the immune response to SARS-CoV-2, is where the repertoires were released. Overall study results and their limits: How much clinical and demographic metadata was included differed by source and by participant, and the metadata was provided uncurated.

Whole blood was collected in K2EDTA tubes by collaborating institutions according to the institutions' own protocols. For TCRbeta analysis, collaborators shipped samples in one of three forms: frozen whole blood, isolated PBMCs, or DNA extracted from either of those sample types. This clone was recorded only once. What this receptor recognizes is not known. One base away there is no much larger clone; base qualities are not given. TCRbeta CDR3 regions were amplified from genomic DNA by means of the immunoSEQ Assay, a bias-controlled multiplex PCR. In the authors' own workflow: The number of nucleated cells in each sample was estimated by amplification of reference gene primers within the assay. To quantify the absolute abundance of each unique TCRbeta CDR3 rearrangement, sequence reads were collapsed and filtered. Productive Simpson clonality was computed per sample as the square root of Simpson's diversity index over productive rearrangements. This is the immuneACCESS table as TCRdb keeps it, with only in-frame sequences that have V and J called. A part of the clones is gone; compared with another copy, unresolved V genes explain less than half, and the rest is unexplained. The DNA gave D and trimming, while V, J and clone size come from that table. The sample yields some 700,000 clones; just under 90% were counted once. More than 0.25% of the sample is taken by the ten largest.

The germline V and J ends show losses of 4 bases and 4 bases respectively, and no gene match explains 11 bases of the junction. The germline V gene gives CDR1 as SGDLS and CDR2 as YYNGEE. There are 16 amino acids in the CDR3, from cysteine to phenylalanine inclusive. Just CDR3 DNA is preserved here, 48 bases in frame from base 1. Sequencing was performed on peripheral blood. This receptor was obtained from a woman aged 18 to 35 with acute or convalescent COVID-19. The chain couples TRBV9 to TRBJ2-1; 7 central bases correspond to TRBD2. The nucleotide sequence is TGTGCCAGCAGCCCAGCGTGGGGGGGGTCTTACAATGAGCAGTTCTTC. Translation gives CASSPAWGGSYNEQFF.